The TCR beta chain described here comes from a study of breast tumors, draining lymph nodes, adjacent tissues. Axillary draining lymph nodes of breast cancer patients supplied the node samples. This clonotype showed up many times. Antigen specificity is unknown. The CDR3 loop spans 17 amino acids. Trimming took 2 bases from V and 0 from J; bases not matched to a gene: 4. The germline gives CDR1 SGHAT, CDR2 FQNNGV. General study findings and limits: Compared with lymph nodes, tumors were less diverse; compared with nontumor tissue, more. The data were judged consistent with most tumor T cells coming from lymph node and expanding in tumor. Tumor T cell lymph node origin was a supported hypothesis, not proven.

Using its own MiXCR run on the multiplex PCR reads, TCRdb lists one record per CDR3 protein. The sample lists about 300,000 distinct CDR3 sequences; roughly 30% were seen once. The specimen was axillary lymph node tissue. The rearrangement uses TRBV11-2 and TRBJ2-3; 11 positions match TRBD1. The clonotype originates from a female donor with breast cancer. Some clones in this sample may be carry-over from other donors' samples. The CDR3 protein is CASSLRGTGGSTDTQYF. The CDR3 DNA follows: TGTGCCAGCAGCTTAAGGGGGACAGGGGGTAGCACAGATACGCAGTATTTT. The complete variable domain, with remaining parts taken from reference TRBV11-2 and TRBJ2-3, reads EAGVAQSPRYKIIEKRQSVAFWCNPISGHATLYWYQQILGQGPKLLIQFQNNGVVDDSQLPKDRFSAERLKGVDSTLKIQPAKLEDSAVYLCASSLRGTGGSTDTQYFGPGTRLTVL.